These T cell receptor beta chains were read from a single sample in a study of T cell responses to AZD1222 COVID-19 vaccine. Assay used: immunoSEQ multiplex PCR; TCRdb lists only in-frame clones, some missing. The sample lists 55,000 to 65,000 clones; roughly three quarters were seen once. The sample here was peripheral blood, taken 28 days after the second AZD1222 dose. These receptor sequences come from an adult who received the AZD1222 COVID-19 vaccine. The conserved cysteine and the conserved F or W are not part of the CDR3 here. The order of the fields is V gene, J gene, CDR3 protein.

V gene: TRBV12-3/TRBV12-4; J gene: TRBJ1-2; CDR3 protein: ASSLGPNYGYT
V gene: TRBV6-2/TRBV6-3; J gene: TRBJ2-3; CDR3 protein: ASSLAADTQY
V gene: TRBV6-5; J gene: TRBJ2-5; CDR3 protein: ASKPDGRRDVTQY
V gene: TRBV6-2/TRBV6-3; J gene: TRBJ2-1; CDR3 protein: ASSYGRGSYNNEQF
V gene: TRBV28; J gene: TRBJ1-2; CDR3 protein: ATTGAGKINGYT
V gene: TRBV11-2; J gene: TRBJ1-1; CDR3 protein: ASSPLGASAEAF
V gene: TRBV6-5; J gene: TRBJ2-5; CDR3 protein: ASSYSLQGQFETQY
V gene: TRBV15; J gene: TRBJ2-3; CDR3 protein: ATSRVELASGHTQY
V gene: TRBV28; J gene: TRBJ1-5; CDR3 protein: ASCPGTGINQPQH
V gene: TRBV7-2; J gene: TRBJ2-5; CDR3 protein: ASSSFQETQY
V gene: TRBV5-1; J gene: TRBJ2-5; CDR3 protein: ASRREPITETQY
V gene: TRBV16; J gene: TRBJ2-2; CDR3 protein: ASSRTTTGELF
V gene: TRBV10-1; J gene: TRBJ1-1; CDR3 protein: ASSGADSLNTEAF
V gene: TRBV28; J gene: TRBJ1-3; CDR3 protein: ASSGGATGAGNTIY
V gene: TRBV6-6; J gene: TRBJ1-2; CDR3 protein: ASSYSTQAGGYT
V gene: TRBV11-3; J gene: TRBJ2-1; CDR3 protein: ASSLESGRDNEQF
V gene: TRBV11-2; J gene: TRBJ1-1; CDR3 protein: ASSPYQGDTEAF
V gene: TRBV6-2/TRBV6-3; J gene: TRBJ2-1; CDR3 protein: ASSYALLGASSYNEQF
V gene: TRBV11-2; J gene: TRBJ2-7; CDR3 protein: ASSLGVRASYEQY
V gene: TRBV6-2/TRBV6-3; J gene: TRBJ1-5; CDR3 protein: ASSSWQGGYSWQPQH
V gene: TRBV29-1; J gene: TRBJ1-2; CDR3 protein: SVATGVYGYT
V gene: TRBV6-4; J gene: TRBJ1-5; CDR3 protein: ASRAVGTDREPQH
V gene: TRBV30; J gene: TRBJ1-1; CDR3 protein: AWSVATNTEAF
V gene: TRBV6-5; J gene: TRBJ1-6; CDR3 protein: ASSYLARNSPLH
V gene: TRBV2; J gene: TRBJ1-6; CDR3 protein: ASSEGQLLTYNSPLH
V gene: TRBV6-5; J gene: TRBJ1-5; CDR3 protein: ASNQPLNQPQH
V gene: TRBV28; J gene: TRBJ2-5; CDR3 protein: ASSPQGAWETQY
V gene: TRBV7-7; J gene: TRBJ2-5; CDR3 protein: ASSLGGGGQETQY
V gene: TRBV19; J gene: TRBJ1-2; CDR3 protein: ASRAGREYGYT
V gene: TRBV3-1/TRBV3-2; J gene: TRBJ1-4; CDR3 protein: ASSQWLGVEKLF
V gene: TRBV7-2; J gene: TRBJ1-1; CDR3 protein: ASSLESGPEAF
V gene: TRBV6-1; J gene: TRBJ2-1; CDR3 protein: ASSEPGTGSNEQF
V gene: TRBV19; J gene: TRBJ2-1; CDR3 protein: ASSIRVSYNEQF
V gene: TRBV24-1; J gene: TRBJ2-2; CDR3 protein: ATSDSVRGNTGELF
V gene: TRBV9; J gene: TRBJ2-2; CDR3 protein: ASSVAVGGSFTGELF
V gene: TRBV6-5; J gene: TRBJ1-5; CDR3 protein: ASSYVGGGNQPQH
V gene: TRBV18; J gene: TRBJ1-1; CDR3 protein: ASRPGQNTEAF
V gene: TRBV29-1; J gene: TRBJ1-1; CDR3 protein: SAYRGLNTEAF
V gene: TRBV7-8; J gene: TRBJ1-2; CDR3 protein: ASSLGLGTSNYGYT
V gene: TRBV28; J gene: TRBJ1-2; CDR3 protein: ASSLGTSNYGYT
V gene: TRBV27; J gene: TRBJ2-5; CDR3 protein: ASSLTSGASKETQY
V gene: TRBV2; J gene: TRBJ2-2; CDR3 protein: ATGNSGSRNTGELF
V gene: TRBV27; J gene: TRBJ2-1; CDR3 protein: ASSLRPLYNEQF
V gene: TRBV4-1; J gene: TRBJ2-2; CDR3 protein: ASSLLLGTGELF
V gene: TRBV12-3/TRBV12-4; J gene: TRBJ1-2; CDR3 protein: ASRDPGSDGYT
V gene: TRBV3-1/TRBV3-2; J gene: TRBJ2-5; CDR3 protein: ASSHQSWGTQY
V gene: TRBV10-3; J gene: TRBJ2-1; CDR3 protein: AISGASSYNEQF
V gene: TRBV4-2; J gene: TRBJ1-2; CDR3 protein: ASRQGFGYT
V gene: TRBV11-2; J gene: TRBJ2-3; CDR3 protein: ASSGQGIGSDTQY
V gene: TRBV19; J gene: TRBJ1-2; CDR3 protein: ASSATGAGYGYT